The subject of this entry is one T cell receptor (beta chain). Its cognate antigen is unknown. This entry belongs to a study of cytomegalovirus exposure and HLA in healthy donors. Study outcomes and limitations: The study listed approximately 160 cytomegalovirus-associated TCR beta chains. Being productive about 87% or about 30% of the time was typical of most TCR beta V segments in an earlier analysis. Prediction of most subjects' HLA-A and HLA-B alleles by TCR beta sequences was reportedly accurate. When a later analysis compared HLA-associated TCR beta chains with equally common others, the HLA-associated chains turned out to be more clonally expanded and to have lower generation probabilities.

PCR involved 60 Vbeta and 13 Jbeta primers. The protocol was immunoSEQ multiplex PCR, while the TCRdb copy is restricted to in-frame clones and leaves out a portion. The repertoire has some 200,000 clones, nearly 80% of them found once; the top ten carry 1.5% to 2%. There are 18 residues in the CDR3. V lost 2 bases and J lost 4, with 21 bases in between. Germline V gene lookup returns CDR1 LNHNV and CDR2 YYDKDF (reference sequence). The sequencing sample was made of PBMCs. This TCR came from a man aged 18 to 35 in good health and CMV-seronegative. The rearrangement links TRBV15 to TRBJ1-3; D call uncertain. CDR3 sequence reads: CATSRSRLTGTSGNTIYF. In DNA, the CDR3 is TGTGCCACCAGCAGATCCCGCTTAACCGGTACTTCGGGAAACACCATATATTTT.